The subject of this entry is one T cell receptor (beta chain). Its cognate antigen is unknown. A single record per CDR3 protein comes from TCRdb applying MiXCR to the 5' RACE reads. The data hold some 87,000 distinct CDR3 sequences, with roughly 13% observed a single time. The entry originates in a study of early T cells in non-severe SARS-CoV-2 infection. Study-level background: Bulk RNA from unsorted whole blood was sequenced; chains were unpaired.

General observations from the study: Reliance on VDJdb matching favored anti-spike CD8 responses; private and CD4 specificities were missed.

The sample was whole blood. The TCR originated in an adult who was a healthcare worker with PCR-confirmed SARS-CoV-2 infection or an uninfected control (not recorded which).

The CDR3 DNA reads TGCAGCTTCCTAAAGAGCCAGGGTCGGGTCACCGAATCCGAGCAGTACTTC. This sequence encodes CSFLKSQGRVTESEQYF. The chain has TRBV29-1 and TRBJ2-7, with a weak D call TRBD1 (5 bases). V shed 8 bases and J shed 6 bases, with 32 bases lying between them. Germline assignment: CDR1 SQVTM and CDR2 ANQGSEA. The CDR3 loop spans 17 amino acids.